This T cell receptor beta chain comes out of a study of OX40 agonist ivuxolimab in advanced cancers. Background on the study: Ivuxolimab, an agonistic anti-OX40 (CD134) antibody, was given to patients. Those treated in dose escalation had hepatocellular carcinoma, melanoma, renal cell cancer or head and neck cancer. Whole-study findings and limits: Blood T cells, both CD4+ and CD8+, expanded clonally by week 6 at 0.1 to 3.0 mg/kg.

J was trimmed by 4 bases and V by 4 bases; bases with no gene match: 11. The V gene's germline CDR1 is ENHRY and CDR2 SYGVKD. The CDR3 sequence is 16 residues long. About this clone itself: The antigen is undetermined.

The assay was immunoSEQ multiplex PCR, and TCRdb's table has in-frame clones only and misses some. This table holds around 60,000 clones, about four fifths found once. This clonotype was obtained from an adult with an advanced solid tumor such as melanoma, head and neck, liver or kidney cancer. Specimen: CD4+ or CD8+ T cells sorted from blood, collected in a trial of the OX40 agonist ivuxolimab. The V and J genes are TRBV10-3 and TRBJ2-3; 7 bases are a match to TRBD2. DNA for the CDR3: TGTGCCATCAGTGGTCTGGCTAGCGGCCAGCCAGATACGCAGTATTTT. This codes for CAISGLASGQPDTQYF.